The sequence of this TCR beta chain was determined in a study of blood T cell repertoires in COVID-19 (dated by TCRdb to the early 2020s). Describing the broader study: Samples from collaborators originated in the United States, Italy and Spain and spanned both the acute and convalescent phases of COVID-19. Where available, HLA class I and class II types were obtained from metadata supplied by the sample provider rather than from assay-based typing. The repertoires were released in a freely available public database meant as a resource for research on the immune response to SARS-CoV-2. Nearly every sample came with metadata listing a de-identified subject ID, COVID-19 status, age in years and sex. The samples were drawn from two sources: the first 160 participants of the ongoing ImmuneRACE study, and 1,000 to 1,500 subjects contributed by 6 global collaborators. The prospective study material was composed of cDNA or gDNA derived from T cells, B-cell-depleted T cells, or PBMCs. Deeply sampled blood TCRbeta repertoires from subjects exposed to, actively infected with, or recovered from COVID-19 were included in the dataset. On the study overall, not on this receptor specifically: Clinical and demographic metadata were provided uncurated, with the amount varying by source and participant.

V is shortened by 0 bases, J by 4 bases, and the region joining them spans 22 bases. The CDR3 holds 19 amino acids from the cysteine to the phenylalanine. Only the CDR3 DNA is retained, 57 bases long and in frame from the first base. A note on this clone: Its antigen is unknown. No much larger clonotype is one base removed from it; base qualities were not supplied.

The immunoSEQ Assay, a bias-controlled multiplex PCR, was used to amplify TCRbeta CDR3 regions from genomic DNA. The authors' analysis ran thus. Within the assay, amplification of reference gene primers was used to estimate how many nucleated cells each sample contained. To quantify the absolute abundance of each unique TCRbeta CDR3 rearrangement, sequence reads were collapsed and filtered. For each sample, productive Simpson clonality was calculated as the square root of Simpson's diversity index across productive rearrangements. TCRdb carries this immuneACCESS record with in-frame sequences only. Its versions omit some clonotypes, under half of them owing to an unresolved V gene in the studies checked, with the rest unexplained. V and J calls and clone size are as listed in that table; D and trimming were resolved from the DNA. A total of approximately 150,000 clones appear in this sample, approximately 80% of them only once. The biggest ten clones account for about 5% of the sample.

Collaborating institutions collected whole blood in K2EDTA tubes following their own protocols. For TCRbeta analysis, collaborator samples were shipped as frozen whole blood, as isolated PBMCs, or as DNA extracted from either sample type. This receptor chain uses TRBV23-1 and TRBJ1-3, with an unclear D gene assignment. TRBV23-1 qualifies as an ORF whose function is uncertain. Sequencing input: peripheral blood. The sequence derives from a woman in her fifties or sixties with acute or convalescent COVID-19. The CDR3 region: CASSQSREPEDRAGNTIYF. The nucleotide sequence reads as follows: TGCGCCAGCAGTCAATCGCGGGAGCCTGAGGATAGAGCCGGAAACACCATATATTTT.